A selection of T cell receptor beta chains follows, all from one sample in a study of blood T cell repertoires in COVID-19. Clones were sequenced by immunoSEQ multiplex PCR, and TCRdb holds only the in-frame ones, with some missing. The sample includes roughly 300,000 clones, about 83% of them seen just once. The material sequenced was peripheral blood. Source of these receptors: a woman aged 45-65 years who had recovered from COVID-19. Both conserved end residues are part of each CDR3.

V	CDR3
TRBV6-2/TRBV6-3	CASSYLAGGLNTEAFF
TRBV2	CASSEGLAGVAYEQYF
TRBV19	CASSPAPAYEQYF
TRBV7-2	CASRPSGLGNEKLFF
TRBV7-9	CASSSKQGTGELFF
TRBV25-1	CASTQGYGYTF
TRBV7-8	CASSLQGAGANVLTF
TRBV27	CASSLSRAGSGANVLTF
TRBV29-1	CSVGLDRYYEQYF
TRBV2	CASKGETSVTYEQYF
TRBV11-2	CASSLAPGLAGTYEQYF
TRBV28	CASSLAVSYEQYF
TRBV29-1	CSVDGDTIGEQYF
TRBV3-1/TRBV3-2	CASSQREAKNIQYF
TRBV4-2	CASSQDPGGSAWGELFF
TRBV28	CASSRLRLRSGANVLTF
TRBV6-2/TRBV6-3	CASSSGDSLNYGYTF
TRBV4-1	CASSLPGGGGTYEQYF
TRBV3-1/TRBV3-2	CASRRGTVNTEAFF
TRBV28	CASSLQGRVQPQHF
TRBV19	CASSMGQGSEAFF
TRBV4-2	CASSWVGGQPQHF
TRBV7-2	CASSLELAGANEQFF
TRBV7-9	CASSFGGQDTQYF
TRBV30	CAWSRTGGPMNTEAFF
TRBV2	CASSEQTGARETQYF
TRBV28	CASTQPPRTGVLFF
TRBV3-1/TRBV3-2	CASSQDVGANGYTF
TRBV5-6	CASSAYRAIYPYNEQFF
TRBV4-1	CASSQEEYAGGGSEQFF
TRBV19	CASSKTGTDTQYF
TRBV14	CASSQGAGYGYTF
TRBV6-5	CASRALLADTQYF
TRBV6-5	CASSYRGNTGELFF
TRBV5-1	CASIRQGGTGELFF
TRBV10-2	CASSELVGLETQYF
TRBV4-3	CASSQDSTLGGEQYF
TRBV29-1	CSVRRADTQYF
TRBV7-6	CASSTHRENTEAFF
TRBV14	CASSQDLTRFYYEQYF
TRBV5-1	CASSPAVTVRDNEQFF
TRBV9	CASTLGDEGYKNTEAFF
TRBV27	CASSWTGTATYEQYF
TRBV19	CASCALTGTNEKLFF
TRBV7-8	CASSLWGGAGDTQYF
TRBV15	CATSREGYNQPQHF